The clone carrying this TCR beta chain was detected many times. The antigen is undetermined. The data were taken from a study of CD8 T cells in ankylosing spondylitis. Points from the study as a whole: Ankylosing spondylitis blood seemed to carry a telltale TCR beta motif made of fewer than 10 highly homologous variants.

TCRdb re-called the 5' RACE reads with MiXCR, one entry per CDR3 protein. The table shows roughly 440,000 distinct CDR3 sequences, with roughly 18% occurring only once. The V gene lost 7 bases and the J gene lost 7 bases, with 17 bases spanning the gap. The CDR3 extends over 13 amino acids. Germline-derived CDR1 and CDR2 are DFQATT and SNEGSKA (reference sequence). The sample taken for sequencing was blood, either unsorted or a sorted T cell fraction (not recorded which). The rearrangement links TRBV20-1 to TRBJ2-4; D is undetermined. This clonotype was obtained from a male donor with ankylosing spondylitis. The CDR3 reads CSVPSRTSNIQYF. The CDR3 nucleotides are TGCAGTGTCCCCAGTAGGACCTCTAACATTCAGTACTTC.